The following is a TCR beta chain sequence with its context. The PCR employed 60 Vbeta primers together with 13 Jbeta primers. Assay used: immunoSEQ multiplex PCR; TCRdb lists only in-frame clones, some missing. The data contain roughly 73,000 clones, 70% to 85% of them singletons. This sample was included in a study of cytomegalovirus exposure and HLA in healthy donors. The material sequenced was PBMCs. The source of this sequence is a woman in her forties or fifties in good health and CMV-seronegative.

Written as DNA, the CDR3 is TGTGCCAGCAGCGGGGCGAATGAGCAGTTCTTC. The encoded protein is CASSGANEQFF. This rearrangement joins TRBV4-2 to TRBJ2-1; D might be TRBD1 (5 bases). V lost 5 bases and J lost 7, with 6 bases in between. This CDR3 has 11 amino acids. Germline CDR1 is LGHNA and CDR2 is YNFKEQ.